This T cell receptor beta chain came from a study of CD8+ T cells in alopecia areata. The wider study: Treated patients swallowed 5 to 10 mg of oral tofacitinib twice daily.

Treatment in this sample: oral pan-JAK inhibitor, 5-10 mg twice daily. This clone was found a few times. Its target is unknown. Study-wide findings and caveats: Across lesional scalp, and particularly alopecia totalis/universalis, clonality surpassed that of normal scalp. Scalp clonality and expanded CD8+ clones among the top 100 showed significant decreases with tofacitinib. Normal skin's resident alphabeta T cells are also sequenced in scalp samples.

Trimming cost V 0 bases and J 4 bases, with 0 bases left between them. Germline V lookup: CDR1 DFQATT, CDR2 SNEGSKA (reference sequence). This CDR3 is built from 10 residues. Extraction of RNA preceded its reverse transcription into cDNA, which served as the sequencing template. TCRdb's table, derived via immunoSEQ multiplex PCR, lists solely in-frame clones and lacks some. The sample yields 190,000 or so clones, 50% to 60% seen once. The chain has TRBV20-1 and TRBJ1-2, with unresolved D. The origin of this receptor is a human donor with alopecia areata. This specimen was CD4+ T cells sorted from blood, taken at week 4, from a patient treated with tofacitinib. CDR3: CSARDYGYTF. Here the CDR3 DNA reads TGCAGTGCTAGAGACTATGGCTACACCTTC.